The source of this TCR beta chain is a study of T cell repertoires in cytomegalovirus infection. Germline CDR1 is MGHRA and CDR2 is YSYEKL. The CDR3 consists of 15 residues. V lost 4 bases and J 3 bases, leaving 13 bases between the germline ends. TCRdb used MiXCR to reprocess the reads, holding one entry per CDR3 protein. The sample records about 530,000 distinct CDR3 sequences, less than 30% being singletons. The sequencing input was PBMCs. The chain combines TRBV4-1 with TRBJ1-3, with D possibly being TRBD1 (5 bases). The source is a human donor in good health (CMV status not recorded). Some clones in this sample may be carry-over from other donors' samples. The CDR3 reads CASSPHDSIGNTIYF. The CDR3 DNA sequence: TGCGCCAGCAGCCCCCATGACAGTATTGGAAACACCATATATTTT.